This paragraph covers one T cell receptor (beta chain) sequence. What it binds is not known. In germline, CDR1 is MNHNS, CDR2 SASEGT. The J segment lost 2 bases and the V segment lost 3 bases, leaving 10 bases of the junction unmatched. There are 18 residues in the CDR3. These data are taken from a study of OX40 agonist ivuxolimab in advanced cancers. Study context: The study enrolled dose-escalation patients with hepatocellular carcinoma, melanoma, renal cell or head and neck cancer. It was permissible to have had prior anti-PD-1, anti-PD-L1 or anti-CTLA-4 therapy, and approximately 40% had some. Notes on the study in general: Some patients without response likewise showed low normalized clonal expansion. Clonal expansion by week 6 occurred in CD4+ and CD8+ blood T cells (at 0.1 to 3.0 mg/kg).

Profiling relied on immunoSEQ multiplex PCR, and the TCRdb table lists in-frame clones only, not all of them. The sample consists of some 39,000 clones, about 81% of them appearing once. The clonotype originates from an adult with an advanced solid tumor such as melanoma, head and neck, liver or kidney cancer. This material consisted of CD4+ or CD8+ T cells sorted from blood, taken in a trial of the OX40 agonist ivuxolimab. The V and J genes are TRBV6-1 and TRBJ2-3; 11 bases map to TRBD2. CDR3 residues: CASSETFGTSGHTDTQYF. The CDR3 coding sequence is TGTGCCAGCAGTGAGACCTTCGGGACTAGCGGACACACAGATACGCAGTATTTT.